This is a list of T cell receptor beta chains from one sample in a study of neurological immune-mediated disorders. TCRdb fed the 5' RACE reads into MiXCR, producing one record per CDR3 protein. The data hold about 66,000 distinct CDR3 sequences, with about 4.9% observed a single time. The material sequenced was PBMCs. The receptors here all came from a young man with multiple sclerosis. Both conserved end residues are part of each CDR3. The D gene is left open where the match is weak. A row's size may be missing; if present it is once, few, many or a size class.

TRBV5-1	many	TRBJ1-1	NA	TGCGCCAGCAGGCAGACAGGGAACACTGAAGCTTTCTTT	CASRQTGNTEAFF
TRBV24-1	many	TRBJ2-3	NA	TGTGCCACCTCCCAGGGGGACTTCCCCCCCCTCACAGATACGCAGTATTTT	CATSQGDFPPLTDTQYF
TRBV12-3/TRBV12-4	many	TRBJ1-1	NA	TGTGCCAGCAGCCCCGTTAATCTCGGTGAAGCTTTCTTT	CASSPVNLGEAFF
TRBV9	many	TRBJ1-2	TRBD1	TGTGCCAGCAGCGTAGGAGGGGGCCTCGGTGGCTATGGCTACACCTTC	CASSVGGGLGGYGYTF
TRBV20-1	NA	TRBJ2-3	NA	TGCAGTGCTAGAAGACTGTTCACAGATACGCAGTATTTT	CSARRLFTDTQYF
TRBV20-1	many	TRBJ2-1	NA	TGCAGTGCTGGTTTTGGGGGGCCTCACAATGAGCAGTTCTTC	CSAGFGGPHNEQFF
TRBV20-1	few	TRBJ1-5	NA	TGCAGTGCTAAACGCCCGGGGCAGCCCCAGCATTTT	CSAKRPGQPQHF
TRBV5-1	many	TRBJ2-1	TRBD2	TGCGCCAGCAGCTCGATTAGCGGGGAGCAGTTCTTC	CASSSISGEQFF
TRBV7-9	NA	TRBJ1-6	NA	TGTGCCAGCAGCTCCAGTCGGGCTTATAATTCACCCCTCCACTTT	CASSSSRAYNSPLHF
TRBV24-1	few	TRBJ2-3	NA	TGTGCCACCAGTGACACCAACGAGGATACGCAGTATTTT	CATSDTNEDTQYF
TRBV6-6	few	TRBJ1-1	NA	TGTGCCAGCAGTTACTCGAATCGAGCTTTCTTT	CASSYSNRAFF